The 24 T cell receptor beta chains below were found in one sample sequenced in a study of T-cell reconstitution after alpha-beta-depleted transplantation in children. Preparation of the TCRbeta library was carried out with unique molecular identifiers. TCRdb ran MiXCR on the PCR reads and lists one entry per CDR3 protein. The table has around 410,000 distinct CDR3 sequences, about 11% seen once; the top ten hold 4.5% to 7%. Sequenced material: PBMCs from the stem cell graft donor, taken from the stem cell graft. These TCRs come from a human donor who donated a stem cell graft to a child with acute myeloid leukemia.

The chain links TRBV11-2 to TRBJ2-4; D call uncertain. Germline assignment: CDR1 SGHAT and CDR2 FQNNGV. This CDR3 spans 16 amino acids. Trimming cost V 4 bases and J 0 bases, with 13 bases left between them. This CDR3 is CASSSVGWVAKNIQYF. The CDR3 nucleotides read TGTGCCAGCAGCTCCGTGGGATGGGTAGCCAAAAACATTCAGTACTTC.

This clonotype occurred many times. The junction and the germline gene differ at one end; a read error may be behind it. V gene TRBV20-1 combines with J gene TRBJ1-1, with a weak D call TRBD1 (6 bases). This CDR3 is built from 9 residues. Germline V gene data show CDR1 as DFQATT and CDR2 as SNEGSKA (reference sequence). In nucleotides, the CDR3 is TGCAGTGCTAGACAGGGGTTTCTCTTT. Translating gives CSARQGFLF.

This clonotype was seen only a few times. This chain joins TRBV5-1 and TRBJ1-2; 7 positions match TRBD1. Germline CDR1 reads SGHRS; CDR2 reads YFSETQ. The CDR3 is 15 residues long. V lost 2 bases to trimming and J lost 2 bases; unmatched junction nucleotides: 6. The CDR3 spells CASSFEGQRNYGYTF. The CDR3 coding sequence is TGCGCCAGCAGCTTCGAGGGACAGCGCAACTATGGCTACACCTTC.

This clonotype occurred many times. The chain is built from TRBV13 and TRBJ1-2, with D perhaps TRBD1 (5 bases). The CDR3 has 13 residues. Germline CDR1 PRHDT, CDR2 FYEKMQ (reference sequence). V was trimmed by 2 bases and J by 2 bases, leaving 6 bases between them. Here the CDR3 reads CASSLQGNYGYTF. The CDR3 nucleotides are TGTGCCAGCAGCTTACAGGGAAACTATGGCTACACCTTC.

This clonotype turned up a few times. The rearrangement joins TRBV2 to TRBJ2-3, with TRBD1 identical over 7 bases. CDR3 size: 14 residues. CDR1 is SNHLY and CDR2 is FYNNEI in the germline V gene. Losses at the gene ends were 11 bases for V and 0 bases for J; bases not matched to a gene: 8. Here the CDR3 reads CAGRQGSSTDTQYF. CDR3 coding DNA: TGTGCCGGCCGACAGGGCTCTAGCACAGATACGCAGTATTTT.

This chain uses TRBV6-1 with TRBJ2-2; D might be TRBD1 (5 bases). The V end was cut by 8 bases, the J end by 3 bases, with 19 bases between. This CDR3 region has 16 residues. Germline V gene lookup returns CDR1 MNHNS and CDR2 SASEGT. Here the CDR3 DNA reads TGTGCCAGCGCTTTGTCTATGTGGGGCTACACCGGGGAGCTGTTTTTT. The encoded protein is CASALSMWGYTGELFF.

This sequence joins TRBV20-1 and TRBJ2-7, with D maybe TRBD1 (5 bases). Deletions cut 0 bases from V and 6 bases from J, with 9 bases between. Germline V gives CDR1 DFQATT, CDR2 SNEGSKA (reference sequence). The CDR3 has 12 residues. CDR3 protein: CSAREGLREQYF. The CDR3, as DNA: TGCAGTGCTAGAGAGGGGCTTCGCGAGCAGTACTTC.

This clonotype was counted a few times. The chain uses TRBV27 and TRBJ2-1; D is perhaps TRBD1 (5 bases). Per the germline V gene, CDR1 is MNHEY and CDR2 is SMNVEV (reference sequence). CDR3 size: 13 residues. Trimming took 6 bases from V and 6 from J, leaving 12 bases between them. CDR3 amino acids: CASSPTDINEQFF. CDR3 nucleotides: TGTGCCAGCAGCCCCACGGACATCAATGAGCAGTTCTTC.

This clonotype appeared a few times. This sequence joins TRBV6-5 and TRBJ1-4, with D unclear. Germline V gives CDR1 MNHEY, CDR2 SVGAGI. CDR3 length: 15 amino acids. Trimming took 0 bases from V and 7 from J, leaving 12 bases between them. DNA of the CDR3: TGTGCCAGCAGTTACTCTACCCCCCTGGGTGAAAAACTGTTTTTT. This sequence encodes CASSYSTPLGEKLFF.

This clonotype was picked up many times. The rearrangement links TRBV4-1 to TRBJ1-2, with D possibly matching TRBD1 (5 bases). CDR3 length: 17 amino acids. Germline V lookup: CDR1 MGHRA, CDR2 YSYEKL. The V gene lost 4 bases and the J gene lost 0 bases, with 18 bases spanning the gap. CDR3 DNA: TGCGCCAGCAGCCCGCAGAGAGACGGGGCCCCTAACTATGGCTACACCTTC. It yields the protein CASSPQRDGAPNYGYTF.

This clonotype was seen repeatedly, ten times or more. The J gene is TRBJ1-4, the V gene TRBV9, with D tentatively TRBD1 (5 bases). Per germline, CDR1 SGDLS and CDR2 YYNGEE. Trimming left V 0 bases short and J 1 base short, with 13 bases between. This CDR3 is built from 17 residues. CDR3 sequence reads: CASSVGSQGGTNEKLFF. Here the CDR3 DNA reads TGTGCCAGCAGCGTAGGATCGCAGGGCGGAACTAATGAAAAACTGTTTTTT.

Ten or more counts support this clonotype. The CDR3 protein is CASSLGQSGNQPQHF. In DNA form, the CDR3 reads TGTGCCAGCAGCTTAGGTCAGTCCGGCAATCAGCCCCAGCATTTT. The J gene is TRBJ1-5, the V gene TRBV7-6; unclear D gene. CDR3 length equals 15 residues. The ends were cut back, 1 base at V and 2 bases at J, with 9 bases in the middle. In germline, CDR1 is SGHVS, CDR2 FNYEAQ.

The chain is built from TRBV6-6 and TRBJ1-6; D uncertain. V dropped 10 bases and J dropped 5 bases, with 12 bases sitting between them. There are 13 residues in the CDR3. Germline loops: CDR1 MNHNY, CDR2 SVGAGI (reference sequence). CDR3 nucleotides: TGTGCCACCGCGATTTCAGATAATTCACCCCTCCACTTT. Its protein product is CATAISDNSPLHF.

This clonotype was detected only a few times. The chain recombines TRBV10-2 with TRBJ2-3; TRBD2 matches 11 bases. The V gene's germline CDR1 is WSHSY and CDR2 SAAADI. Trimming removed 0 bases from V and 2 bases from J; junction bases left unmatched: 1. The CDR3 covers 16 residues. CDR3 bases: TGCGCCAGCAGTGAGTCTAGCGGGGGGGACACAGATACGCAGTATTTT. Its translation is CASSESSGGDTDTQYF.

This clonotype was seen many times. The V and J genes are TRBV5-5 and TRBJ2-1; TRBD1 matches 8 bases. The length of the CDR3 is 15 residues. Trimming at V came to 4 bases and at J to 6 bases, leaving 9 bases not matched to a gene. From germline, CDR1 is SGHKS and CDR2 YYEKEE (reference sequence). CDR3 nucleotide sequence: TGTGCCAGCAGCGTCGGACAGGGAAACCCCAATGAGCAGTTCTTC. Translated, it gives CASSVGQGNPNEQFF.

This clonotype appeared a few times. The CDR3 DNA reads as TGTGCCAGCAGTCCTAACCCGACCCTTGAAGCTTTCTTT. This gives the protein CASSPNPTLEAFF. The chain combines TRBV12-3 or TRBV12-4 with TRBJ1-1; D remains unclear. The V and J ends lost 5 bases and 7 bases respectively, with 14 bases between them. The CDR3 has 13 residues.

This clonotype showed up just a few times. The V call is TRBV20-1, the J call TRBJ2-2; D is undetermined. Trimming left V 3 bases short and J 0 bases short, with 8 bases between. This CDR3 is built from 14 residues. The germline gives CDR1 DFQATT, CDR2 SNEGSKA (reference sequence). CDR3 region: CSASVISNTGELFF. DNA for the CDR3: TGCAGTGCTAGCGTAATCTCGAACACCGGGGAGCTGTTTTTT.

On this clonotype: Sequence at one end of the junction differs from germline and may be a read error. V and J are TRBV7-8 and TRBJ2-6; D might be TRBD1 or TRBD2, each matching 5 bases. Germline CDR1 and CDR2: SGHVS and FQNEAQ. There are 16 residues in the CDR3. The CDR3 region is CASSLRGLSGANGLTF. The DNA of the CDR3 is TGTGCCAGCAGCCTACGGGGCCTCTCTGGGGCCAACGGCCTGACTTTC. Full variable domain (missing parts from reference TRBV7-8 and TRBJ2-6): GAGVSQSPRYKVAKRGQDVALRCDPISGHVSLFWYQQALGQGPEFLTYFQNEAQLDKSGLPSDRFFAERPEGSVSTLKIQRTQQEDSAVYLCASSLRGLSGANGLTFGAGSRLTVL.

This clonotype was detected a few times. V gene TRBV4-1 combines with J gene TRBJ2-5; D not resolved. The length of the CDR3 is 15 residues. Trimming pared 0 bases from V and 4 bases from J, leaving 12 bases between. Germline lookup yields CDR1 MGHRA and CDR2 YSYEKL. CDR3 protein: CASSQDLARRETQYF. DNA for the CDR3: TGCGCCAGCAGCCAAGATTTGGCTAGGAGAGAGACCCAGTACTTC.

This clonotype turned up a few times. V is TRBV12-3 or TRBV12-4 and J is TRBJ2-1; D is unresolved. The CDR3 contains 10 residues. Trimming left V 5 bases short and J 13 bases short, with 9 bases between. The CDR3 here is CASSRLTQFF. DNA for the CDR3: TGTGCCAGCAGTCGGTTAACCCAGTTCTTC.

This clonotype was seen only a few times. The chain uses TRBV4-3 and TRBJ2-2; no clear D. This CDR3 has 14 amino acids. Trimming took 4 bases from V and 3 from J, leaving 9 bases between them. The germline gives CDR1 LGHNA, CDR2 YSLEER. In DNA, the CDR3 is TGCGCCAGCAGCCTCGGGCCACACACCGGGGAGCTGTTTTTT. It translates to CASSLGPHTGELFF.

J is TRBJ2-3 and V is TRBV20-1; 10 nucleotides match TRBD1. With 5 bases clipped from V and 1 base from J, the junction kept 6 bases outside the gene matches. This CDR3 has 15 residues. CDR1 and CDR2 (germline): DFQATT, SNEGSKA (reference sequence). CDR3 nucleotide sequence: TGCAGTGCTGGCCGACAGGGGGCCGGCACAGATACGCAGTATTTT. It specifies CSAGRQGAGTDTQYF.

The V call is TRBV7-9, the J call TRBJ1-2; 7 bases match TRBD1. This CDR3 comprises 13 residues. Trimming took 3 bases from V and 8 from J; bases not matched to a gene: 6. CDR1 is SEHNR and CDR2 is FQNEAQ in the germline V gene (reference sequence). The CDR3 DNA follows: TGTGCCAGCAGCTTGGCGACAGGGCCAGGCTACACCTTC. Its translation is CASSLATGPGYTF.

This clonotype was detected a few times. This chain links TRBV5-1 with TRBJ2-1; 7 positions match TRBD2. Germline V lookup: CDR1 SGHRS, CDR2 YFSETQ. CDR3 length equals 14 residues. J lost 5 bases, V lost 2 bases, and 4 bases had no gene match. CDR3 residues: CASSFGTNNNEQFF. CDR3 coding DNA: TGCGCCAGCAGCTTCGGGACTAATAACAATGAGCAGTTCTTC.